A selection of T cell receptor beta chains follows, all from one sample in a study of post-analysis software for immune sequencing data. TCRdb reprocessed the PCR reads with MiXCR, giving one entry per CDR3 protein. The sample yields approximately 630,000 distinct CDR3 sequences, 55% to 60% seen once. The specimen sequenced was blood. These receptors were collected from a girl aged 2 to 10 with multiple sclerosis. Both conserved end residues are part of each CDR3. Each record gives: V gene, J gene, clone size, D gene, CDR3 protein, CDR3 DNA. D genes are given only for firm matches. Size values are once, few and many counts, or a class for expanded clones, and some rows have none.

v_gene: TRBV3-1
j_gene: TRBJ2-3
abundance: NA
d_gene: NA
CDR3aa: CASSQRTGSTDTQYF
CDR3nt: TGTGCCAGCAGCCAACGAACGGGAAGCACAGATACGCAGTATTTT

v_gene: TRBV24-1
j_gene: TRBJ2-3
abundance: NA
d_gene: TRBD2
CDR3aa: CATSVAGLSTDTQYF
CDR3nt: TGTGCCACCAGTGTAGCGGGGCTAAGCACAGATACGCAGTATTTT

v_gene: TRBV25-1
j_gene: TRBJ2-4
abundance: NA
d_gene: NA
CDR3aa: CASSGSRDTKNIQYF
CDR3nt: TGTGCCAGCAGTGGTAGCAGGGACACCAAAAACATTCAGTACTTC

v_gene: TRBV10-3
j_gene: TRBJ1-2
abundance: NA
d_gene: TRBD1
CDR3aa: CAIRYRDSSLGGYGYTF
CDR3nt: TGTGCCATCAGGTACCGGGACAGCTCCTTAGGGGGCTATGGCTACACCTTC

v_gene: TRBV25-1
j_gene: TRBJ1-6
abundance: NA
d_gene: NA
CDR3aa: CASTGGPYNSPLHF
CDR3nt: TGTGCCAGCACCGGGGGGCCGTATAATTCACCCCTCCACTTT

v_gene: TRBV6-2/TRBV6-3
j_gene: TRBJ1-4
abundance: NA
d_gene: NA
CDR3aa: CASRPAGQISEKLFF
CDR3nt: TGTGCCAGCAGGCCTGCGGGACAAATCTCAGAAAAACTGTTTTTT

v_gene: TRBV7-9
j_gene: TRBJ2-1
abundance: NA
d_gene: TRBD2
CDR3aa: CASSSDGLAAPSWYNEQFF
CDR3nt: TGTGCCAGCAGCTCCGATGGACTAGCGGCACCCTCGTGGTACAATGAGCAGTTCTTC

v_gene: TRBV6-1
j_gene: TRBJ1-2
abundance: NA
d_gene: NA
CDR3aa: CASSERFIHGYTF
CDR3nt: TGTGCCAGCAGTGAACGGTTTATTCATGGCTACACCTTC

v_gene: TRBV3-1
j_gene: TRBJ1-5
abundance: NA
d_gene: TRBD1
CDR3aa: CASSHTTQGGPDQPQHF
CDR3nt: TGTGCCAGCAGCCACACCACTCAAGGGGGCCCCGATCAGCCCCAGCATTTT

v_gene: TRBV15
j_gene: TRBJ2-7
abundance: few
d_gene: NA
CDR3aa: CATSRGRLHPTRPPNYEQYF
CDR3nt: TGTGCCACCAGCAGAGGCCGTTTACACCCTACACGGCCCCCAAATTACGAGCAGTACTTC

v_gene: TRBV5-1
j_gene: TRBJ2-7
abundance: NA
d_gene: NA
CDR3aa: CASSLIPEDTYEQYF
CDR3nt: TGCGCCAGCAGCTTGATCCCAGAGGATACCTACGAGCAGTACTTC

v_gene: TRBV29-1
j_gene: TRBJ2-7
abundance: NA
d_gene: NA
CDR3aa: CSAVARAREQYF
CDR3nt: TGCAGCGCCGTGGCCAGGGCGCGGGAGCAGTACTTC

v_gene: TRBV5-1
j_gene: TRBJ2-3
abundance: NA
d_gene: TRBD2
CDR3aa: CASSRLAGVADTQYF
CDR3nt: TGCGCCAGCAGCCGGCTAGCGGGGGTAGCAGATACGCAGTATTTT

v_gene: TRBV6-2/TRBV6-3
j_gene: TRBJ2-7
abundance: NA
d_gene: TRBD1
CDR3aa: CASSYVGGASSEQYF
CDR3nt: TGTGCCAGCAGTTACGTAGGGGGCGCGAGCTCCGAGCAGTACTTC

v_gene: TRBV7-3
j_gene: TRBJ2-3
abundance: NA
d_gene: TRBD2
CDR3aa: CASSLTSGDADTQYF
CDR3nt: TGTGCCAGCAGCCTGACTAGCGGGGACGCAGATACGCAGTATTTT

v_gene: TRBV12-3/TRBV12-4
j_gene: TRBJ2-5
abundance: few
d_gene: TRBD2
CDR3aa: CASSLNGGSQETQYF
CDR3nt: TGTGCCAGCAGTTTAAACGGGGGGTCCCAAGAGACCCAGTACTTC